Presented here are 32 T cell receptor beta chains from one specimen sequenced in a study of blood T cell repertoires in COVID-19. Assay used: immunoSEQ multiplex PCR; TCRdb lists only in-frame clones, some missing. The sample has under 250,000 clones, approximately 88% seen once; the top ten hold 27%. The sequenced sample consisted of peripheral blood. Receptors were obtained from a man aged 35 to 55 with acute or convalescent COVID-19.

This chain connects TRBV2 to TRBJ1-3; no clear D. Germline V lookup: CDR1 SNHLY, CDR2 FYNNEI. The V end was cut by 7 bases, the J end by 0 bases, with 13 bases between. The CDR3 is 15 amino acids. As DNA, the CDR3 is TGTGCCAGCATCGGTAGAGGCAACTCTGGAAACACCATATATTTT. Translation: CASIGRGNSGNTIYF.

The V and J genes are TRBV6-5 and TRBJ1-1; 7 bases are shared with TRBD1. CDR3 size: 14 residues. V lost 4 bases and J lost 3; bases outside the gene matches: 5. The germline V gene encodes CDR1 MNHEY and CDR2 SVGAGI. CDR3 region: CASSLTTGDTEAFF. For the CDR3, the DNA is TGTGCCAGCAGTTTAACCACAGGGGACACTGAAGCTTTCTTT.

The CDR3, as DNA: TGTGCTAGTGGTTTGACGACAGGGACGAGCTCCTACGAGCAGTACTTC. This codes for CASGLTTGTSSYEQYF. The V gene is TRBV12-5, the J gene TRBJ2-7; 7 bases fit TRBD1. The CDR3 is made up of 16 amino acids. J gave up 0 bases and V 2 bases, and 7 bases lay outside the gene matches. Germline CDR1 is LGHNT and CDR2 is FRNRAP.

This clone was counted a single time. The same CDR3 can be traced to other DNA sequences in this sample. The rearrangement joins TRBV27 to TRBJ1-3; TRBD1 agrees at 9 bases. The CDR3 totals 14 residues. The ends lost 5 bases at V and 4 bases at J; junction bases unmatched: 3. Per germline, CDR1 MNHEY and CDR2 SMNVEV (reference sequence). The CDR3 bases are TGTGCCAGCAGTAGGACAGGGGAAGGAAACACCATATATTTT. Translating it yields CASSRTGEGNTIYF.

The chain recombines TRBV5-1 with TRBJ2-1; TRBD2 matches at 8 bases. The ends lost 1 base at V and 4 bases at J; junction bases unmatched: 7. CDR1 and CDR2 from the germline V gene are SGHRS and YFSETQ. CDR3 length: 16 residues. The CDR3 sequence: CASSLSRGGYYNEQFF. CDR3 DNA: TGCGCCAGCAGCTTGTCACGCGGGGGGTATTACAATGAGCAGTTCTTC.

This clone was observed a handful of times. The chain couples TRBV19 to TRBJ2-1; 13 positions match TRBD2. Germline V gives CDR1 LNHDA, CDR2 SQIVND (reference sequence). The CDR3 covers 16 residues. V gave up 5 bases and J gave up 4 bases; unmatched junction bases: 5. The CDR3 is CASSPGLAGPYNEQFF. The CDR3 DNA reads TGTGCCAGTAGTCCGGGACTAGCGGGGCCTTACAATGAGCAGTTCTTC.

The chain employs TRBV7-8 and TRBJ2-1, with D tentatively TRBD2 (5 bases). V lost 3 bases, J lost 7 bases, and 10 bases lay in between. The CDR3 runs 13 residues. Per germline, CDR1 SGHVS and CDR2 FQNEAQ. The CDR3 sequence: CASSLDFGNEQFF. Here the CDR3 DNA reads TGTGCCAGCAGCTTGGACTTCGGGAATGAGCAGTTCTTC. Full variable domain (missing parts from reference TRBV7-8 and TRBJ2-1): GAGVSQSPRYKVAKRGQDVALRCDPISGHVSLFWYQQALGQGPEFLTYFQNEAQLDKSGLPSDRFFAERPEGSVSTLKIQRTQQEDSAVYLCASSLDFGNEQFFGPGTRLTVL.

V usage is TRBV5-1 and J usage is TRBJ1-1, with D possibly matching TRBD1 (6 bases). Between the trimmed V and J ends, which lost 4 bases and 4 bases, there was a span of 17 bases. Per germline, CDR1 SGHRS and CDR2 YFSETQ. The length of the CDR3 is 15 residues. This chain's CDR3 is CASSPRTAKGTEAFF. The CDR3 bases are TGCGCCAGCAGCCCCAGGACAGCTAAGGGCACTGAAGCTTTCTTT.

This clone was found once. This chain links TRBV7-9 with TRBJ2-3; perhaps TRBD2 as D (5 bases). Germline V gene sequence: CDR1 SEHNR, CDR2 FQNEAQ (reference sequence). The CDR3 sequence is 15 residues long. Trimming cost V 2 bases and J 4 bases, with 13 bases left between them. CDR3 coding DNA: TGTGCCAGCAGCTTATATGCGGGTTCCCCAGATACGCAGTATTTT. It translates to CASSLYAGSPDTQYF. The entire variable domain, with the rest obtained from reference TRBV7-9 and TRBJ2-3, is as follows: DTGVSQNPRHKITKRGQNVTFRCDPISEHNRLYWYRQTLGQGPEFLTYFQNEAQLEKSRLLSDRFSAERPKGSFSTLEIQRTEQGDSAMYLCASSLYAGSPDTQYFGPGTRLTVL.

The CDR3 DNA sequence: TGTGCCATCAGTAGAGCGAGGGAAGGCTACACCTTC. Amino acid sequence: CAISRAREGYTF. The chain employs TRBV10-3 and TRBJ1-2; D unresolved. The germline V and J ends were trimmed by 5 bases and 8 bases, with 12 bases remaining between them. CDR1 and CDR2 (germline): ENHRY, SYGVKD. The CDR3 has 12 amino acids.

The V call is TRBV2, the J call TRBJ2-1, with D possibly being TRBD2 (7 bases). Germline-derived CDR1 and CDR2 are SNHLY and FYNNEI. The CDR3 is 15 amino acids. Trimming pared 6 bases from V and 5 bases from J, leaving 17 bases between. The CDR3 DNA follows: TGTGCCAGCAGCCTTAGCGGGCGGGGGCACAATGAGCAGTTCTTC. It yields the protein CASSLSGRGHNEQFF.

Concerning this clone: Mismatch with germline at one junction end may stem from a read error. This chain connects TRBV7-2 to TRBJ1-2; D might be TRBD1 (5 bases). In germline, CDR1 is SGHTA, CDR2 FQGNSA. The CDR3 is 13 residues long. The CDR3 DNA is TGTGCCAGCAGCTTAGCCGGCGCTCCGGGACTATTCTTC. It yields the protein CASSLAGAPGLFF. The entire variable domain, with the rest obtained from reference TRBV7-2 and TRBJ1-2, is as follows: GAGVSQSPSNKVTEKGKDVELRCDPISGHTALYWYRQSLGQGLEFLIYFQGNSAPDKSGLPSDRFSAERTGGSVSTLTIQRTQQEDSAVYLCASSLAGAPGLFFGSGTRLTVV.

The rearrangement links TRBV4-3 to TRBJ2-1, with TRBD2 matching over 9 bases. Germline CDR1 and CDR2: LGHNA and YSLEER. The ends lost 2 bases at V and 0 bases at J; junction bases unmatched: 2. CDR3 size: 16 residues. CDR3 amino acids: CASSQLAGSSYNEQFF. The CDR3, as DNA: TGCGCCAGCAGCCAACTAGCGGGAAGCTCCTACAATGAGCAGTTCTTC.

CDR3 protein: CASSYSRGYGYTF. The DNA of the CDR3 is TGTGCCAGCAGTTACAGTAGAGGCTATGGCTACACCTTC. V gene TRBV6-5 combines with J gene TRBJ1-2, with unresolved D. The CDR3 is made up of 13 amino acids. CDR1 and CDR2 (germline): MNHEY, SVGAGI. The V and J ends lost 2 bases and 4 bases respectively, with 8 bases between them.

The J gene is TRBJ1-5, the V gene TRBV19; the D gene is possibly TRBD1 (6 bases). V was cut by 1 base and J by 2 bases, with 12 bases left in between. This CDR3 comprises 16 residues. Germline V gives CDR1 LNHDA, CDR2 SQIVND (reference sequence). CDR3: CASSIGSGDGNQPQHF. CDR3 nucleotides: TGTGCCAGTAGTATAGGTTCAGGGGATGGCAATCAGCCCCAGCATTTT.

This chain joins TRBV5-1 and TRBJ1-1, with a tentative D call TRBD1 (6 bases). Looked up from germline, CDR1 is SGHRS and CDR2 is YFSETQ. V lost 2 bases to trimming and J lost 3 bases, with 17 bases between them. This CDR3 has 16 amino acids. The CDR3, as DNA: TGCGCCAGCAGCTTTGGTATTACAGGGACGGACACTGAAGCTTTCTTT. Protein product: CASSFGITGTDTEAFF. Complete variable domain (other parts from reference TRBV5-1 and TRBJ1-1): KAGVTQTPRYLIKTRGQQVTLSCSPISGHRSVSWYQQTPGQGLQFLFEYFSETQRNKGNFPGRFSGRQFSNSRSEMNVSTLELGDSALYLCASSFGITGTDTEAFFGQGTRLTVV.

The J gene is TRBJ2-5, the V gene TRBV7-2; no definite D call. This CDR3 region has 15 residues. Germline V gene sequence: CDR1 SGHTA, CDR2 FQGNSA. V dropped 2 bases and J dropped 4 bases, with 14 bases sitting between them. The CDR3 region is CASSLWSSLRETQYF. The CDR3, as DNA: TGTGCCAGCAGCTTATGGAGCTCCCTTCGAGAGACCCAGTACTTC.

The chain uses TRBV5-5 and TRBJ2-7; 10 nucleotides agree with TRBD1. The CDR3 has 15 amino acids. V was clipped by 0 bases and J by 3 bases; unmatched bases: 3. The V gene's germline CDR1 is SGHKS and CDR2 YYEKEE (reference sequence). The CDR3 DNA reads as TGTGCCAGCAGCTTGGGGACAGGGGGGAGCTACGAGCAGTACTTC. It encodes CASSLGTGGSYEQYF.

J is TRBJ1-1 and V is TRBV13; TRBD1 is a possible D gene (6 bases). This CDR3 has 16 amino acids. The V gene lost 5 bases and the J gene lost 0 bases, with 16 bases spanning the gap. Germline CDR1 is PRHDT and CDR2 is FYEKMQ (reference sequence). Here the CDR3 DNA reads TGTGCCAGCAGCAGGGGGGGCTTATACATGAACACTGAAGCTTTCTTT. Its protein is CASSRGGLYMNTEAFF.

The sample holds one count of this clone. This chain links TRBV2 with TRBJ1-5, with a tentative D call TRBD1 (6 bases). Germline lookup yields CDR1 SNHLY and CDR2 FYNNEI. This CDR3 region has 15 residues. The ends were cut back, 8 bases at V and 7 bases at J, with 21 bases in the middle. The CDR3 is CASSRTASRGQPQHF. DNA for the CDR3: TGTGCCAGCTCTAGGACAGCCTCTCGAGGCCAGCCCCAGCATTTT.

V gene TRBV7-8 combines with J gene TRBJ2-1, with 8 bases aligning to TRBD2. With V trimmed by 5 bases and J by 0 bases, 9 bases remained unmatched. The CDR3 is 17 amino acids. In germline, CDR1 is SGHVS, CDR2 FQNEAQ. This chain's CDR3 is CASSPRLAPSSYNEQFF. CDR3 coding DNA: TGTGCCAGCAGCCCCCGACTAGCGCCCAGCTCCTACAATGAGCAGTTCTTC.

The chain couples TRBV5-4 to TRBJ1-1; a possible D gene is TRBD1 (6 bases). V was cut by 2 bases and J by 5 bases, with 10 bases left in between. CDR3 size: 13 residues. The V gene's germline CDR1 is SGHNT and CDR2 YYREEE (reference sequence). The CDR3 reads CASSLGGVTEAFF. The CDR3 DNA is TGTGCCAGCAGCTTAGGGGGGGTAACTGAAGCTTTCTTT.

V gene TRBV9 combines with J gene TRBJ2-1; D is unresolved. V lost 4 bases to trimming and J lost 9 bases, with 17 bases between them. The CDR3 covers 14 residues. From germline, CDR1 is SGDLS and CDR2 YYNGEE. The CDR3 here is CASSPLTRLGEQFF. Here the CDR3 DNA reads TGTGCCAGCAGCCCCCTGACTCGTCTTGGTGAGCAGTTCTTC.

J is TRBJ2-7 and V is TRBV10-3; TRBD2 aligns across 13 bases. Germline trimming cut 6 bases from V and 6 bases from J; bases unmatched to any gene: 5. Germline assignment: CDR1 ENHRY and CDR2 SYGVKD. The CDR3 covers 14 residues. CDR3: CAIRPGLAGLEQYF. For the CDR3, the DNA is TGTGCCATCAGACCGGGACTAGCGGGACTCGAGCAGTACTTC.

The gene calls are TRBV6-5 and TRBJ1-1; D unresolved. CDR1 and CDR2 from the germline V gene are MNHEY and SVGAGI. V was trimmed by 7 bases and J by 1 base, leaving 16 bases between them. This CDR3 spans 15 amino acids. CDR3 DNA sequence: TGTGCCAGCAAGAGCTCCGGGGAGAAGAACACTGAAGCTTTCTTT. This gives the protein CASKSSGEKNTEAFF.

This clone was seen only a few times. This chain joins TRBV5-5 and TRBJ1-5; D unresolved. CDR1 is SGHKS and CDR2 is YYEKEE in the germline V gene (reference sequence). The V gene lost 0 bases and the J gene lost 5 bases, with 9 bases spanning the gap. CDR3 length equals 14 residues. CDR3 in amino acids: CASSLVAGYQPQHF. The DNA for the CDR3 is TGTGCCAGCAGCTTGGTTGCGGGTTATCAGCCCCAGCATTTT.

V and J are TRBV30 and TRBJ1-1; D not resolved. Trimming cost V 5 bases and J 2 bases, with 15 bases left between them. Per the germline V gene, CDR1 is GTSNPN and CDR2 is SVGIG (reference sequence). The CDR3 totals 14 residues. This CDR3 reads CAWASGNGNTEAFF. The CDR3 bases are TGTGCCTGGGCCTCGGGAAATGGAAACACTGAAGCTTTCTTT.

The chain uses TRBV20-1 and TRBJ2-3; perhaps TRBD2 as D (6 bases). The CDR3 sequence is 12 residues long. Germline V CDR1 and CDR2: DFQATT, SNEGSKA (reference sequence). Trimming shortened V by 3 bases and J by 6 bases, and 10 bases separated the two germline ends. The CDR3 DNA reads TGCAGTGCTAGTTGGCTAGCGGATACGCAGTATTTT. Translating it yields CSASWLADTQYF.

The V and J genes are TRBV6-5 and TRBJ2-7, with D possibly TRBD1 on 5 matching bases. Trimming took off 8 bases at V and 7 bases at J, with 21 bases between the two ends. Germline assignment: CDR1 MNHEY and CDR2 SVGAGI. The CDR3 extends over 14 amino acids. The CDR3 DNA sequence: TGTGCCAGCCTAGGTAGCCCCAGGGATCGGGAGCAGTACTTC. Encoded protein: CASLGSPRDREQYF.

The rearrangement links TRBV14 to TRBJ2-2, with a tentative D call TRBD1 (6 bases). V dropped 3 bases and J dropped 1 base, with 12 bases sitting between them. The CDR3 runs to 16 residues. The germline V gene has CDR1 SGHDN and CDR2 FVKESK. The CDR3 reads CASSHRQVGNTGELFF. The CDR3 nucleotides are TGTGCCAGCAGCCATCGACAGGTGGGGAACACCGGGGAGCTGTTTTTT.

As for this clone: The identical CDR3 is also encoded by other nucleotide sequences in the sample. The V call is TRBV29-1, the J call TRBJ2-3; D gene unclear. The V end was cut by 4 bases, the J end by 2 bases, with 4 bases between. CDR1 SQVTM and CDR2 ANQGSEA come from the germline V gene. The CDR3 runs to 11 residues. The CDR3 is CSVVLTDTQYF. CDR3 sequence (DNA): TGCAGCGTTGTCCTCACAGATACGCAGTATTTT.

This chain joins TRBV3-1 (or the pseudogene TRBV3-2) and TRBJ2-5, with D maybe TRBD1 (6 bases). The CDR3 is 16 amino acids. Germline-derived CDR1 and CDR2 are LGHDT and YNNKEL (reference sequence). The V and J ends lost 5 bases and 5 bases respectively, with 21 bases between them. CDR3 sequence (DNA): TGTGCCAGCAGCTCCCTAATCGGGCAGGGGATGGAGACCCAGTACTTC. Translating gives CASSSLIGQGMETQYF.